This T cell receptor (beta chain) was sequenced for a study of T-cell reconstitution after alpha-beta-depleted transplantation in children. Overall study results and limits: It was newly produced T cells that mostly accounted for T-cell counts and diversity one year after transplant. After transplant, high TCRbeta diversity at day 60 in some patients arose from surviving recipient T cells and thymic progenitors.

This clonotype was recorded a few times. Its antigen is unknown. For TCRbeta, the library was prepared with unique molecular identifiers. TCRdb reprocessed the PCR reads via MiXCR and lists one record per CDR3 protein. The repertoire holds around 370,000 distinct CDR3 sequences, with about 17% as singletons. This CDR3 has 13 residues. Trimming took 1 base from V and 6 from J, leaving 9 bases between them. The starting material was PBMCs, mostly from graft donor cells, obtained 360 days after TCRalphabeta/CD19-depleted stem cell transplant. The chain is built from TRBV12-3 or TRBV12-4 and TRBJ1-1; D is undetermined. The receptor was isolated from a male patient between 2 and 9 years old who had a stem cell transplant for acute lymphoblastic leukemia, so the T cells may come from the graft donor. DNA for the CDR3: TGTGCCAGCAGTTTAGGGGCCTGGTCTGAAGCTTTCTTT. Amino acid sequence: CASSLGAWSEAFF.